Listed here is a single T cell receptor (beta chain). The antigen remains unidentified. This entry is derived from a study of a mutant IDH1 vaccine in newly diagnosed glioma. About the research overall: Weeks 1, 3, 5, 7, 11, 15, 19 and 23 were when patients received their eight vaccinations.

The time point here: week 23, last vaccination. Every single dose of the vaccine, 300 ug of mutant IDH1 20-mer peptide, came with topical imiquimod. Here immunoSEQ multiplex PCR was the method, and the copy in TCRdb shows in-frame clones only, minus some. Of some 80,000 clones in the sample, roughly 85% were seen once. Germline CDR1 SQVTM, CDR2 ANQGSEA. V shed 4 bases and J 5 bases; nucleotides not matched to a gene: 1. CDR3 length equals 12 residues. The chain combines TRBV29-1 with TRBJ1-2; 10 bases agree with TRBD1. Sequencing used PBMCs, obtained from a glioma patient whose treatment included an IDH1 peptide vaccine. The sequence came from a woman between 50 and 59 years old with glioma. The CDR3 DNA is TGCAGCGTTGTGGGACAGGGGTATGGCTACACCTTC. Its translation: CSVVGQGYGYTF.